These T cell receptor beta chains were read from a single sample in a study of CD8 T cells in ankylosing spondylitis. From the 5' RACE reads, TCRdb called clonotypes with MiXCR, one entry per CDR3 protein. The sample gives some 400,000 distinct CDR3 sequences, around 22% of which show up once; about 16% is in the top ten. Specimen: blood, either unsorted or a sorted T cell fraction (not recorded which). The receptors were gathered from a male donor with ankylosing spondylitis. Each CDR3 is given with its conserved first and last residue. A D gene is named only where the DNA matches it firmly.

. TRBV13 CASSFRRASSNNSPLHF
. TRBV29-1 CSVDIGLAPDTQYF
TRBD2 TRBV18 CASSPAASGSWGNEQFF
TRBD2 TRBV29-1 CSILAVEADTQYF
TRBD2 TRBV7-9 CASSFALAGVVTGELFF
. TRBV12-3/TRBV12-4 CASSFGPTRNYEQYF
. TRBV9 CASSGHRDTEAFF
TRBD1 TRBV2 CASSRDRGVNEQFF
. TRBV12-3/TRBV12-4 CASSLTSSALRPGANVLTF
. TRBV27 CASSLWANGELFF
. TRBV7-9 CASSLAMGRETQYF
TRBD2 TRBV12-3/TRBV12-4 CASSGGTSGKSYNEQFF
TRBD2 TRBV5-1 CASRRTSVLSGEQYF
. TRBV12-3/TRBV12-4 CASSFFGGRGSNQPQHF
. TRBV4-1 CASSQVGGGYSPLHF
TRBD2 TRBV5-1 CASSLGRLAGENIQYF
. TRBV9 CASSVSSPLLNEQFF
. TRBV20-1 CSARLFGGETQYF
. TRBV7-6 CASSLDLDGARGYTF
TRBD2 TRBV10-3 CAISGRAGGITDTQYF
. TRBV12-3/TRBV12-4 CASSLVPAYEQYF
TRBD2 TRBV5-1 CASSLVSSREGDEQFF
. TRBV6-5 CASSYHTGGPQETQYF
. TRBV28 CASCEPSVAYEQYF
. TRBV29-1 CSVIGASETQYF
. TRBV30 CAWDGNSYNEQFF
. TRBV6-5 CASSYPGDPSTDTQYF
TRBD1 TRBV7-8 CASSLDGTAQSFYGYTF
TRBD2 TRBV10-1 CASSTGTSGHNEQFF
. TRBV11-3 CASSPGTLSSYEQYF
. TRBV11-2 CASSLEITSLGNTIYF
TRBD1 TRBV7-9 CASSMTGSYEQYF
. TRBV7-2 CASSLLGVFSNQPQHF
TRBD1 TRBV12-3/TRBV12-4 CASTKTGFTDTQYF
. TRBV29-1 CSVEVQDNQPQHF
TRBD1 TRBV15 CATSRTGTGGLGSYNEQFF
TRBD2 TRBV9 CASSGGLAGPSSYNEQFF
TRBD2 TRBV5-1 CASSLAGLADTDTQYF
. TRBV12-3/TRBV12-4 CASSSGKSADTQYF
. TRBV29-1 CSVSLQGNIQYF
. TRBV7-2 CASSLGIYTGELFF
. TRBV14 CASSQAATRDTQYF